The 27 T cell receptor beta chains in this list originate from one sample, sequenced in a study of shared clonotypes between healthy human individuals. Here immunoSEQ multiplex PCR was the method, and the copy in TCRdb shows in-frame clones only, minus some. The sample consists of 500,000 or so clones, about 96% of them appearing once. Material: naive CD4+ T cells sorted from blood. Stated subset: CD45RA+ positively selected. The receptors here all came from a woman aged 30 to 39 in good health.

The chain combines TRBV20-1 with TRBJ2-7; D unclear. The CDR3 covers 11 residues. Trimming left V 3 bases short and J 6 bases short, with 9 bases between. Germline V gives CDR1 DFQATT, CDR2 SNEGSKA (reference sequence). For the CDR3, the DNA is TGCAGTGCTAGTTCGGTTGGCGAGCAGTACTTC. Protein: CSASSVGEQYF.

This clone occurred a few times. The chain carries TRBV6-6 and TRBJ1-5; D unclear. V gave up 0 bases and J gave up 0 bases, with 9 bases separating them. This CDR3 has 16 amino acids. Germline lookup yields CDR1 MNHNY and CDR2 SVGAGI (reference sequence). CDR3 nucleotides: TGTGCCAGCAGTTACTCTCGCAGCAATAGCAATCAGCCCCAGCATTTT. Translating gives CASSYSRSNSNQPQHF.

This rearrangement joins TRBV28 to TRBJ2-3; TRBD2 aligns across 10 bases. V lost 3 bases to trimming and J lost 5 bases; unmatched junction nucleotides: 5. Germline CDR1 and CDR2: MDHEN and SYDVKM. This CDR3 contains 15 residues. CDR3 amino acids: CASSFRLAGEDTQYF. The CDR3 bases are TGTGCCAGCAGTTTCCGGCTAGCGGGAGAAGATACGCAGTATTTT.

The gene calls are TRBV27 and TRBJ2-2; 10 nucleotides line up with TRBD2. CDR3 size: 20 residues. Trimming cost V 2 bases and J 4 bases; bases outside gene matches: 16. Germline values: CDR1 MNHEY, CDR2 SMNVEV (reference sequence). The CDR3 reads CASSLRGLAGEVWGTGELFF. CDR3 sequence (DNA): TGTGCCAGCAGTTTAAGAGGTCTAGCGGGAGAAGTCTGGGGCACCGGGGAGCTGTTTTTT.

The rearrangement uses TRBV19 and TRBJ1-4; D unclear. The V and J ends lost 4 bases and 0 bases respectively, with 6 bases between them. The CDR3 has 14 amino acids. Germline V gene data show CDR1 as LNHDA and CDR2 as SQIVND (reference sequence). The CDR3 DNA sequence: TGTGCCAGTAGTAACAGTGCAACTAATGAAAAACTGTTTTTT. Translation gives CASSNSATNEKLFF.

J is TRBJ2-7 and V is TRBV6-4, with D unclear. Germline assignment: CDR1 MRHNA and CDR2 SNTAGT. This CDR3 has 14 residues. With 5 bases removed from V and 3 bases from J, the gap between germline ends came to 14 bases. CDR3 DNA sequence: TGTGCCAGCAGTCCCACCTCTAAGAGCTACGAGCAGTACTTC. Encoded protein: CASSPTSKSYEQYF.

This chain connects TRBV15 to TRBJ2-1; D not certain. The CDR3 has 16 amino acids. The V end was cut by 1 base, the J end by 7 bases, with 17 bases between. Germline V gene data show CDR1 as LNHNV and CDR2 as YYDKDF (reference sequence). CDR3 in amino acids: CATSRGVEDRFNEQFF. In DNA, the CDR3 is TGTGCCACCAGCAGAGGCGTCGAAGACCGTTTTAATGAGCAGTTCTTC.

The V and J genes are TRBV18 and TRBJ1-1; 9 bases agree with TRBD1. The germline V gene has CDR1 KGHSH and CDR2 LQKENI. CDR3 length equals 14 residues. Trimming took 2 bases from V and 12 from J; bases not matched to a gene: 10. The CDR3 loop is CASSPGWRQGESFF. CDR3 sequence (DNA): TGTGCCAGCTCACCAGGGTGGCGACAGGGGGAGTCTTTCTTT.

The V and J genes are TRBV7-2 and TRBJ1-2; the D is unclear. The CDR3 loop spans 14 amino acids. Germline V gene data show CDR1 as SGHTA and CDR2 as FQGNSA. Trimming left V 1 base short and J 2 bases short, with 8 bases between. CDR3: CASSLGVFNYGYTF. CDR3 in DNA: TGTGCCAGCAGCTTAGGAGTTTTCAACTATGGCTACACCTTC.

The chain is built from TRBV4-1 and TRBJ2-1; D is uncertain. The V end was cut by 6 bases, the J end by 7 bases, with 10 bases between. CDR3 size: 12 residues. CDR1 and CDR2 (germline): MGHRA, YSYEKL. As DNA, the CDR3 is TGCGCCAGCAGTAAGGTGGGGAATGAGCAGTTCTTC. Protein product: CASSKVGNEQFF.

This clone has just a few counts. In the same sample, other DNA sequences code for this CDR3. The chain has TRBV29-1 and TRBJ1-1; no reliable D call. This CDR3 has 13 residues. Germline V lookup: CDR1 SQVTM, CDR2 ANQGSEA. Trimming took off 4 bases at V and 0 bases at J, with 9 bases between the two ends. In nucleotides, the CDR3 is TGCAGCGTTGCACGTAGGATGAACACTGAAGCTTTCTTT. Translating gives CSVARRMNTEAFF.

The rearrangement uses TRBV13 and TRBJ2-7; no clear D gene. The CDR3 has 12 residues. V lost 2 bases to trimming and J lost 4 bases, with 6 bases between them. CDR1 is PRHDT, CDR2 FYEKMQ, per germline (reference sequence). CDR3 DNA: TGTGCCAGCAGCTTAAAAGGGTACGAGCAGTACTTC. It translates to CASSLKGYEQYF. Drawing the rest from reference TRBV13 and TRBJ2-7, the complete variable domain is AAGVIQSPRHLIKEKRETATLKCYPIPRHDTVYWYQQGPGQDPQFLISFYEKMQSDKGSIPDRFSAQQFSDYHSELNMSSLELGDSALYFCASSLKGYEQYFGPGTRLTVT.

This clone has just one count. This chain links TRBV6-1 with TRBJ2-5; D is ambiguous. V gave up 2 bases and J gave up 5 bases, with 12 bases separating them. Germline V gene sequence: CDR1 MNHNS, CDR2 SASEGT. The CDR3 extends over 14 amino acids. Here the CDR3 reads CASSEWVLPETQYF. CDR3 in DNA: TGTGCCAGCAGTGAATGGGTACTACCCGAGACCCAGTACTTC.

The V gene is TRBV6-6, the J gene TRBJ2-7, with 10 bases matching TRBD1. CDR3 size: 15 residues. Germline V lookup: CDR1 MNHNY, CDR2 SVGAGI (reference sequence). With V trimmed by 0 bases and J by 6 bases, 5 bases remained unmatched. The CDR3 sequence is CASSYSRDRGIEQYF. The DNA of the CDR3 is TGTGCCAGCAGTTACTCGAGGGACAGGGGAATCGAGCAGTACTTC.

This clone was seen once. The gene calls are TRBV28 and TRBJ2-2; 11 bases map to TRBD2. Trimming at V came to 6 bases and at J to 6 bases, leaving 9 bases not matched to a gene. The CDR3 loop spans 16 amino acids. CDR1 MDHEN and CDR2 SYDVKM come from the germline V gene. CDR3 residues: CASSRTSGWRSGELFF. The CDR3, as DNA: TGTGCCAGCAGCAGGACTAGCGGGTGGAGGTCCGGGGAGCTGTTTTTT.

V gene TRBV28 combines with J gene TRBJ2-1, with D possibly being TRBD1 or TRBD2 (5 bases each). Trimming pared 8 bases from V and 0 bases from J, leaving 8 bases between. The CDR3 has 13 residues. The germline V gene has CDR1 MDHEN and CDR2 SYDVKM. The CDR3 bases are TGTGCCAGCCGGGGCTACTCCTACAATGAGCAGTTCTTC. Encoded protein: CASRGYSYNEQFF.

The J gene is TRBJ2-7, the V gene TRBV28, with D hard to call. In germline, CDR1 is MDHEN, CDR2 SYDVKM. V dropped 7 bases and J dropped 4 bases, with 11 bases sitting between them. The CDR3 length is 12 residues. The CDR3 spells CASKEAGYEQYF. The CDR3 nucleotides are TGTGCCAGCAAAGAGGCTGGGTACGAGCAGTACTTC.

This chain links TRBV19 with TRBJ2-2; 11 bases align to TRBD2. Germline V lookup: CDR1 LNHDA, CDR2 SQIVND (reference sequence). The CDR3 extends over 15 amino acids. The trim removed 8 bases at V and 7 bases at J, leaving 9 bases unmatched. The DNA of the CDR3 is TGTGCCAGTGGAAAACTAGCGGGAGAACACGGGGAGCTGTTTTTT. Amino acids: CASGKLAGEHGELFF.

This chain links TRBV29-1 with TRBJ2-5; 7 bases map to TRBD1. Judging by the DNA end, TRBJ2-7 fits better; the J call may be wrong. From germline, CDR1 is SQVTM and CDR2 ANQGSEA. There are 11 residues in the CDR3. CDR3 loop: CSGGQIYEQYF. The CDR3 nucleotides read TGCAGCGGGGGACAGATCTACGAGCAGTACTTC.

The gene calls are TRBV30 and TRBJ2-7; D is ambiguous. Per the germline V gene, CDR1 is GTSNPN and CDR2 is SVGIG (reference sequence). V lost 2 bases and J 2 bases, leaving 10 bases between the germline ends. This CDR3 region has 13 residues. As DNA, the CDR3 is TGTGCCTGGAGTTATGGGAACACCTACGAGCAGTACTTC. Its protein is CAWSYGNTYEQYF.

The chain couples TRBV5-4 to TRBJ2-1; a possible D gene is TRBD2 (5 bases). The CDR3 contains 17 residues. Germline lookup yields CDR1 SGHNT and CDR2 YYREEE (reference sequence). Trimming took off 2 bases at V and 0 bases at J, with 15 bases between the two ends. CDR3 in DNA: TGTGCCAGCAGCTTAGGCCCCGCGGGCCTCTCCTACAATGAGCAGTTCTTC. As protein: CASSLGPAGLSYNEQFF.

The chain employs TRBV30 and TRBJ2-7; D perhaps matches TRBD2 (6 bases). The CDR3 is made up of 13 amino acids. Trimming shortened V by 3 bases and J by 2 bases, and 11 bases separated the two germline ends. Germline V CDR1 and CDR2: GTSNPN, SVGIG (reference sequence). The CDR3 nucleotides are TGTGCCTGGAGGGGGGACTCGCCCTACGAGCAGTACTTC. This encodes CAWRGDSPYEQYF.

This sequence joins TRBV12-2 and TRBJ2-2; TRBD2, the table's D call, was not compared with the DNA. TRBV12-2 has pseudogene status. There are 15 residues in the CDR3. This chain's CDR3 is CASRLEPSGTGELFF. DNA of the CDR3: TGTGCAAGTCGCTTAGAACCTAGCGGGACCGGGGAGCTGTTTTTT.

The chain carries TRBV7-3 and TRBJ2-1; possible D gene TRBD2, 6 bases. CDR1 is SGHTA and CDR2 is FQGTGA in the germline V gene. The V and J ends lost 2 bases and 10 bases respectively, with 18 bases between them. The CDR3 loop spans 15 amino acids. Here the CDR3 DNA reads TGTGCCAGCAGCTTAGTTCGGCGGGGAGTAGGCGAGCAGTTCTTC. Protein sequence: CASSLVRRGVGEQFF.

This sequence joins TRBV28 and TRBJ1-2; 7 nucleotides agree with TRBD1. Germline assignment: CDR1 MDHEN and CDR2 SYDVKM. The CDR3 spans 16 residues. J gave up 4 bases and V 2 bases, and 10 bases lay outside the gene matches. CDR3 nucleotide sequence: TGTGCCAGCAGTTTAACGGGTCTGAAGGGGGCCTATGGCTACACCTTC. Residues: CASSLTGLKGAYGYTF.

The V gene is TRBV6-9, the J gene TRBJ2-7, with a weak D call TRBD1 (6 bases). With 6 bases removed from V and 0 bases from J, the gap between germline ends came to 15 bases. The CDR3 has 15 amino acids. CDR1 and CDR2 (germline): MNHGY, SVAAGI. CDR3 sequence reads: CASRTTGQSSYEQYF. CDR3 coding DNA: TGTGCCAGCAGGACGACAGGCCAGAGCTCCTACGAGCAGTACTTC.

V is TRBV6-6 and J is TRBJ1-2; the D is unclear. With 0 bases removed from V and 6 bases from J, the gap between germline ends came to 11 bases. CDR3 length: 14 residues. Germline loops: CDR1 MNHNY, CDR2 SVGAGI (reference sequence). The CDR3 sequence is CASSYSGLNHGYTF. The DNA of the CDR3 is TGTGCCAGCAGTTACTCGGGTCTGAACCATGGCTACACCTTC.